The 9 T cell receptor beta chains listed next were all sequenced from one sample in a study of technical replicates of blood from four donors. Sequenced by immunoSEQ multiplex PCR; TCRdb stores in-frame clones only, minus some. Here the sample spans about 94,000 clones, 90% to 96% being singletons. Sequences were obtained from T cells isolated from PBMCs. The source is a human donor in good health.

The CDR3 sequence: CASSRTDTHTDTQYF. The CDR3 nucleotides read TGTGCCAGCAGCCGAACAGATACTCACACAGATACGCAGTATTTT. V usage is TRBV27 and J usage is TRBJ2-3; the D is unclear. CDR1 is MNHEY, CDR2 SMNVEV, per germline (reference sequence). The ends were cut back, 6 bases at V and 2 bases at J, with 15 bases in the middle. The CDR3 spans 15 residues.

The chain couples TRBV6-1 to TRBJ1-1; D remains unclear. Germline assignment: CDR1 MNHNS and CDR2 SASEGT. This CDR3 is 14 amino acids long. V was cut by 7 bases and J by 0 bases, with 12 bases left in between. CDR3 sequence reads: CASTGIPVNTEAFF. The CDR3 DNA reads as TGTGCCAGCACGGGGATCCCGGTGAACACTGAAGCTTTCTTT.

The V call is TRBV10-3, the J call TRBJ2-2, with TRBD2 matching over 9 bases. The CDR3 length is 15 residues. The J segment lost 7 bases and the V segment lost 5 bases, leaving 8 bases of the junction unmatched. The V gene's germline CDR1 is ENHRY and CDR2 SYGVKD. In DNA form, the CDR3 reads TGTGCCATCAGTAATAGCGGGAGTTCTAACGGGGAGCTGTTTTTT. Translation: CAISNSGSSNGELFF.

V and J are TRBV30 and TRBJ1-5; D is ambiguous. The germline gives CDR1 GTSNPN, CDR2 SVGIG (reference sequence). V was shortened by 1 base and J by 6 bases, with 13 bases between the two germline ends. CDR3 length: 14 amino acids. The CDR3 loop is CAWSEKRDVQPQHF. The CDR3 coding sequence is TGTGCCTGGAGTGAAAAGCGTGATGTTCAGCCCCAGCATTTT.

The chain links TRBV7-3 to TRBJ2-7, with 8 bases identical to TRBD1. Germline V gene lookup returns CDR1 SGHTA and CDR2 FQGTGA. The CDR3 runs to 13 residues. V shed 2 bases, J shed 6 bases, and the junction held 3 bases outside the gene matches. The CDR3 reads CASSLDRGSEQYF. For the CDR3, the DNA is TGTGCCAGCAGCTTAGACAGGGGATCCGAGCAGTACTTC.

This chain connects TRBV23-1 to TRBJ2-1, with D maybe TRBD2 (6 bases). TRBV23-1 counts as an open reading frame of uncertain function. V lost 4 bases, J lost 5 bases, and 9 bases lay in between. The CDR3 consists of 13 residues. The CDR3, as DNA: TGCGCCAGCAGTCTGCGGGAAAACAATGAGCAGTTCTTC. Translating it yields CASSLRENNEQFF.

The V call is TRBV6-5, the J call TRBJ1-5; no definite D call. The CDR3 has 13 residues. Germline CDR1 and CDR2: MNHEY and SVGAGI. The ends were cut back, 5 bases at V and 7 bases at J, with 12 bases in the middle. Here the CDR3 DNA reads TGTGCCAGCAGTACGTCCAGGAACCAGCCCCAGCATTTT. Protein product: CASSTSRNQPQHF.

V gene TRBV11-2 combines with J gene TRBJ1-1; 8 positions match TRBD1. V shed 4 bases, J shed 5 bases, and the junction held 0 bases outside the gene matches. Germline V gene sequence: CDR1 SGHAT, CDR2 FQNNGV. The CDR3 runs 12 residues. This CDR3 reads CASSWTGTEAFF. For the CDR3, the DNA is TGTGCCAGCAGCTGGACAGGGACTGAAGCTTTCTTT.

This rearrangement joins TRBV7-9 to TRBJ2-3, with 7 bases lining up with TRBD2. The J segment lost 2 bases and the V segment lost 6 bases, leaving 5 bases of the junction unmatched. This CDR3 contains 14 residues. Germline-derived CDR1 and CDR2 are SEHNR and FQNEAQ (reference sequence). CDR3 amino acids: CASRMGGDTDTQYF. The CDR3 DNA is TGTGCCAGCAGAATGGGGGGGGACACAGATACGCAGTATTTT.